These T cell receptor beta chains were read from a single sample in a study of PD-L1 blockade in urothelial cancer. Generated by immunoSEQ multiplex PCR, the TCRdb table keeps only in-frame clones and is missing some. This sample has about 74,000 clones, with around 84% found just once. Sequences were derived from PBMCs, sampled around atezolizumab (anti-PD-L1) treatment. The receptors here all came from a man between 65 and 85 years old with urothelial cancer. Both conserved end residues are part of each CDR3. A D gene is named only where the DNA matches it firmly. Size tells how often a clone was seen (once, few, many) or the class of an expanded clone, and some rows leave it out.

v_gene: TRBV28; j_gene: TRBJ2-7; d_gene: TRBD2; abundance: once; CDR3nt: TGTGCCAGCAGTTTAGGGTTCGCGGGAGGCTTCCGCGAGCAGTACTTC; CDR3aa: CASSLGFAGGFREQYF
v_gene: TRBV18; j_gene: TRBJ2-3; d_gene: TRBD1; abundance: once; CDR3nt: TGTGCCAGCTCATTATTCAGACCGGGACAGAATGTGGATACGCAGTATTTT; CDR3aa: CASSLFRPGQNVDTQYF
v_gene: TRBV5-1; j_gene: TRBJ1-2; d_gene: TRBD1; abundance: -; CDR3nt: TGCGCCAGCAGCTCCTCCGGGACAGGAGTTTATGGCTACACCTTC; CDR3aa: CASSSSGTGVYGYTF
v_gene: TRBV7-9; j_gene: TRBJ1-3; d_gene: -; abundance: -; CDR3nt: TGTGCCAGCAGCTACTGGTCGCGGGGGCGCGGAAACACCATATATTTT; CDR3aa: CASSYWSRGRGNTIYF
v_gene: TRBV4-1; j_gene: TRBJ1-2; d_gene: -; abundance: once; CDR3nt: TGCGCCAGCAGCCCCCGGGACACCGAACCTAACTATGGCTACACCTTC; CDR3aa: CASSPRDTEPNYGYTF
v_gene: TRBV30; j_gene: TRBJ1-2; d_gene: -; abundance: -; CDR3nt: TGTGCCTGGAGTGGGGGCGTAGGGGCAGGAATAAAAGACTACTATGGCTACACCTTC; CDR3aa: CAWSGGVGAGIKDYYGYTF
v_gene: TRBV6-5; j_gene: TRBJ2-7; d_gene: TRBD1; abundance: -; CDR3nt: TGTGCCAGCAGTACCGACAGGGTCTACGAGCAGTACTTC; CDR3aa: CASSTDRVYEQYF
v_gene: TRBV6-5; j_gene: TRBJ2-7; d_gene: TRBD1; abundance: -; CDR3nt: TGTGCCAGCAGCGAAGGACAGGGGGTGTACGAGCAGTACTTC; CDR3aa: CASSEGQGVYEQYF
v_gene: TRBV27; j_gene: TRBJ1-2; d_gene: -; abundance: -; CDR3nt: TGTGCCAGCAGTTTAAGGGCAGGACTTCGCAGAGATGGCTACACCTTC; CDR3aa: CASSLRAGLRRDGYTF
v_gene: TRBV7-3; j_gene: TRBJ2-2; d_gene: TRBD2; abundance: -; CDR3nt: TGTGCCAGCAGCTTTTCCGGGACTAGCGGCACCGGGGAGCTGTTTTTT; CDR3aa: CASSFSGTSGTGELFF
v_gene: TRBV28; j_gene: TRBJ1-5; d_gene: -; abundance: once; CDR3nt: TGTGCCAGCAGTCCGGACAGCTCCAATCAGCCCCAGCATTTT; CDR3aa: CASSPDSSNQPQHF
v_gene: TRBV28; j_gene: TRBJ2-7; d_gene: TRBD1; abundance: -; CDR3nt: TGTGCCAGCAGGGAGGACAGGCTAAGCCACGAGCAGTACTTC; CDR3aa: CASREDRLSHEQYF
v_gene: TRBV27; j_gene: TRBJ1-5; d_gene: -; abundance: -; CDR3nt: TGTGCCAGCAAACGGATACTAGCAAGCAATCAGCCCCAGCATTTT; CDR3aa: CASKRILASNQPQHF
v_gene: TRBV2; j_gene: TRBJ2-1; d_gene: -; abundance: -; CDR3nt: TGTGCCAGCAGTGGGGGGCGGGAGAGGGGCAATGAGCAGTTCTTC; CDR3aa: CASSGGRERGNEQFF
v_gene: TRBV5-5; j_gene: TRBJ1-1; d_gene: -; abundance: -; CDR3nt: TGTGCCAGCAGCTTGAGTAGTAACACTGAAGCTTTCTTT; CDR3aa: CASSLSSNTEAFF
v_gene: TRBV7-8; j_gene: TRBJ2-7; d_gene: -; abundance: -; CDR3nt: TGTGCCAGCAGCTTATCCGGGACATCAACCTACGAGCAGTACTTC; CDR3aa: CASSLSGTSTYEQYF
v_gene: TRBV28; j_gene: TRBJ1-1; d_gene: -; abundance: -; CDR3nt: TGTGCCAGCACCCTCCCCGGGGGAAACACTGAAGCTTTCTTT; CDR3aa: CASTLPGGNTEAFF
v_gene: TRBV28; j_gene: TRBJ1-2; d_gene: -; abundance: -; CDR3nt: TGTGCCAGCAGTTTCCCCTCAGAGGTTGGTCGCTACACCTTC; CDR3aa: CASSFPSEVGRYTF
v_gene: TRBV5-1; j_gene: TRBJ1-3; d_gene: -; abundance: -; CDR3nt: TGCGCCAGCAGCCCGCGGACAGCGGGAAACACCATATATTTT; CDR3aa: CASSPRTAGNTIYF
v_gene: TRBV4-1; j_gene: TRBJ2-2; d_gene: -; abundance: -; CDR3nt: TGCGCCAGCAGCCAACCGTACAGGGGACTGAACACCGGGGAGCTGTTTTTT; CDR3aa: CASSQPYRGLNTGELFF
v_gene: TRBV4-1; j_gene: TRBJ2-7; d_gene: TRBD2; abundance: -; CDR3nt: TGCGCCAGCAGCCAAGAAAGCGGGAGCCCACACTACGAGCAGTACTTC; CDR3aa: CASSQESGSPHYEQYF
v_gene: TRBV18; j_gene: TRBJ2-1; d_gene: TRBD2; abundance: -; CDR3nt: TGTGCCAGCTCACCGACTAGCGGGGGCTACAATGAGCAGTTCTTC; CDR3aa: CASSPTSGGYNEQFF
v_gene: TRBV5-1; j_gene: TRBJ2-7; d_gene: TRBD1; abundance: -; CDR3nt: TGCGCCAGCAGCCCACTACAGGGGGCCTACGAGCAGTACTTC; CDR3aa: CASSPLQGAYEQYF
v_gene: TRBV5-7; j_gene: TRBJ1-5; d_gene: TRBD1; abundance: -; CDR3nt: TGTGCCAGCAGCCTGAAAAGCGGGACAGGGGGTCCCAATCAGCCCCAGCATTTT; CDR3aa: CASSLKSGTGGPNQPQHF
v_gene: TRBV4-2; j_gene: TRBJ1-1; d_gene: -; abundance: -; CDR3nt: TGTGCCAGCAGCCAAGTTAGGGGGAGGGGCCCTTCCACTGAAGCTTTCTTT; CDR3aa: CASSQVRGRGPSTEAFF
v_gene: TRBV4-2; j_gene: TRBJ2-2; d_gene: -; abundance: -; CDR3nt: TGTGCCAGCAGCCAAGAAGAATATACGGGAACGAACACCGGGGAGCTGTTTTTT; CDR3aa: CASSQEEYTGTNTGELFF
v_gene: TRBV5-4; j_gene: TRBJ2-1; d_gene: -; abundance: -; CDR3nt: TGTGCCAGCAGTAGCGGAAACAATGAGCAGTTCTTC; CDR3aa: CASSSGNNEQFF
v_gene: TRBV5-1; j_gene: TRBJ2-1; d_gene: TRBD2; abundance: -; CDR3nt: TGCGCCAGCAGCGTTAGCGGGATTTACAATGAGCAGTTCTTC; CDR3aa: CASSVSGIYNEQFF
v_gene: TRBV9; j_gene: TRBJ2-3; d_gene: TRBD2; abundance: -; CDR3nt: TGTGCCAGCAGCGCCGGGGGCGGGAGGACAGATACGCAGTATTTT; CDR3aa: CASSAGGGRTDTQYF
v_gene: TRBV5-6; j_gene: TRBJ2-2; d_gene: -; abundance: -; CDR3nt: TGTGCCAGCAGCTTGCTCGGGGAGCTGTTTTTT; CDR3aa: CASSLLGELFF
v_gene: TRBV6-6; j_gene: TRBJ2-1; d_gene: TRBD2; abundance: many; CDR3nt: TGTGCCACCATGGACAGCGGGAGTAGGACTGAGCAGTTCTTC; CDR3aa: CATMDSGSRTEQFF
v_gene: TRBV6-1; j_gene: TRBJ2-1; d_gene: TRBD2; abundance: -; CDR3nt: TGTGCCAGCAGTTGGGCTAGCGGGAATAACAATGAGCAGTTCTTC; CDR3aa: CASSWASGNNNEQFF
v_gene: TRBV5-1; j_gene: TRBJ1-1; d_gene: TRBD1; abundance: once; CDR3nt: TGCGCCAGCAGCTCGACAGGGGGCGGAAAGGCTGAAGCTTTCTTT; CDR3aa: CASSSTGGGKAEAFF
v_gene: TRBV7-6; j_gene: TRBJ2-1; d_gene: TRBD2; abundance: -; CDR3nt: TGTGCCAGCAGCCTAGCGGGAGGGCCGCTCTACAATGAGCAGTTCTTC; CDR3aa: CASSLAGGPLYNEQFF
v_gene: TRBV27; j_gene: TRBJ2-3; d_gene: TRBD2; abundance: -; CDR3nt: TGTGCCAGCAGTTTCATAGCGGGACGCACAGATACGCAGTATTTT; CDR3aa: CASSFIAGRTDTQYF
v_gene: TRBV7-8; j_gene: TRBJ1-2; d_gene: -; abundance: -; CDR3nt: TGTGCCAGCAGCTTAGAGCTAACTGCAAACTATGGCTACACCTTC; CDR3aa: CASSLELTANYGYTF
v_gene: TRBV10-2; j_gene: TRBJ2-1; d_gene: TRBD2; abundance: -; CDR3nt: TGCGCCAGCAGTGAACTATTTGGTCGGACTAGCGGGAGGAATGAGCAGTTCTTC; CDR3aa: CASSELFGRTSGRNEQFF
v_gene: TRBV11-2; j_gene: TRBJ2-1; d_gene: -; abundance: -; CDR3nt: TGTGCCAGCAGCTTAGTTTCGGGAAGCGTCTACAATGAGCAGTTCTTC; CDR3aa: CASSLVSGSVYNEQFF
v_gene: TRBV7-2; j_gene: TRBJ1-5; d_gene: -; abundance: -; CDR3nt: TGTGCCAGCAGCTTAAAACTGACAGATAGCCAGCCCCAGCATTTT; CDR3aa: CASSLKLTDSQPQHF
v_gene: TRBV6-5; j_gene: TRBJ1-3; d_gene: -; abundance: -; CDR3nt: TGTGCCAGCAGTTACGGTCAGGGCTACTCTGGAAACACCATATATTTT; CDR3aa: CASSYGQGYSGNTIYF
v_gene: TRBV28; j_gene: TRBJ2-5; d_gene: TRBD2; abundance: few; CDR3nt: TGTGCCAGCAGACGGACTAGCGGGAGGCCAGGGACCCAGTACTTC; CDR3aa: CASRRTSGRPGTQYF
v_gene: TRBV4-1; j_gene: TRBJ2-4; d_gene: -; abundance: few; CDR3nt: TGCGCCAGCAGCCAAGATCGAGGGAGCCAAGGCATTCAGTACTTC; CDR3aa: CASSQDRGSQGIQYF
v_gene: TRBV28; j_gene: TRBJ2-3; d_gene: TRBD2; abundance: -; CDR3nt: TGTGCCAGCAGTTCATTCTTAGCGGGAGGGACTCTAACGCAGTATTTT; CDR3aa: CASSSFLAGGTLTQYF
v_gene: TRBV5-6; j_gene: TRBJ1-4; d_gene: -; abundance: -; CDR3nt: TGTGCCAGCAGCTTGATCCTTAATGAAAAACTGTTTTTT; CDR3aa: CASSLILNEKLFF
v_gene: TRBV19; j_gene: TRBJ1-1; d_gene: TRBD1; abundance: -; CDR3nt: TGTGCCAGTAGTCCGGCAGGGGGGTATGCTTTCTTT; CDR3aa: CASSPAGGYAFF
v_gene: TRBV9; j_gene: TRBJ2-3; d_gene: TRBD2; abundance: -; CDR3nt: TGTGCCAGCACTTGGAGCGGGAGTAGTACAGATACGCAGTATTTT; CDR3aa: CASTWSGSSTDTQYF
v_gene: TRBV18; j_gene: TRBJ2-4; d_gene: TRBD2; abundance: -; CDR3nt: TGTGCCAGCTCACACCCGGCTAGCGGGGAGGCCAAAAACATTCAGTACTTC; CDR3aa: CASSHPASGEAKNIQYF
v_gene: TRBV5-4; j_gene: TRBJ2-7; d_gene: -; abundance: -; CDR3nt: TGTGCCAGCAGCCTAGTGGGTGCGTCCGAGCAGTACTTC; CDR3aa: CASSLVGASEQYF
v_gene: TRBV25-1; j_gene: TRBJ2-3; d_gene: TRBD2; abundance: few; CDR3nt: TGTGCCAGCAGTGAACTGGGAGGGCCGACCCGCACAGATACGCAGTATTTT; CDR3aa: CASSELGGPTRTDTQYF
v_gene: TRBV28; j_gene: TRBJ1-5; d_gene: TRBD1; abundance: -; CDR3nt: TGTGCCAGCAGTCAACTACAAGGACAGGGGGCTCAGCCCCAGCATTTT; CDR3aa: CASSQLQGQGAQPQHF
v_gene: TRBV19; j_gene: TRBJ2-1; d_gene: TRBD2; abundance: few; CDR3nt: TGTGCCAGTAGGGGACTAGCGGGAGGGGAAAATGAGCAGTTCTTC; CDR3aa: CASRGLAGGENEQFF
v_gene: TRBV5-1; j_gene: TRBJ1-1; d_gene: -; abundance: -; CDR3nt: TGCGCCAGCAGCTGGTCGGAGGTGAACACTGAAGCTTTCTTT; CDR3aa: CASSWSEVNTEAFF
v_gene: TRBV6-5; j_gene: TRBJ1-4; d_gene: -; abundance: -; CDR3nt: TGTGCCAGCAGTTACTCCCCAGGGTCAGGGGAAAAACTGTTTTTT; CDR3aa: CASSYSPGSGEKLFF
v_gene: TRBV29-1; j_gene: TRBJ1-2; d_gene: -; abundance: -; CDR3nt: TGCAGCGTTGAGGGGGTAGGAGGGAACTATGGCTACACCTTC; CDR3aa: CSVEGVGGNYGYTF
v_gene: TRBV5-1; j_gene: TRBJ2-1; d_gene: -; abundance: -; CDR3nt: TGCGCCAGCAGCTTGGCCCAGGGCAACTACAATGAGCAGTTCTTC; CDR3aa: CASSLAQGNYNEQFF
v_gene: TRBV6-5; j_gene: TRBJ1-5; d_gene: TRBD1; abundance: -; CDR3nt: TGTGCCAGCCGGACAGGGGGTCAGCCCCAGCATTTT; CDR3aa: CASRTGGQPQHF